This T cell receptor beta chain was sequenced during a study of blood T cells in healthy people across ages. Per the germline V gene, CDR1 is SGHDN and CDR2 is FVKESK. CDR3 length: 13 residues. Trimming left V 2 bases short and J 4 bases short, with 5 bases between. Next came a second PCR, run for about 7 to 12 cycles, which used a sample-barcoded 5' primer along with a J-beta primer mix. TCRdb redid the calling of the 5' RACE reads with MiXCR, one entry per CDR3 protein. There are roughly 800,000 distinct CDR3 sequences in the sample; 20% to 25% occur only once, and 9.4% lies in the top ten. This clonotype turned up a few times. Those donating, healthy Caucasian individuals from Russia, were aged roughly 6 to 95. These data also formed part of another study, on T cells of mothers and their children. That paper notes: Extraction yielded RNA that went, in full, into cDNA synthesis at roughly 1.4 ug per 15 ul. Both sample barcodes and 2-4 random nucleotides came from the M1S primer of the second PCR.

The genes are TRBV14 and TRBJ2-2, with no clear D. The clonotype was recovered from a boy between 5 and 17 years old in good health. The source material was blood. Here the CDR3 reads CASSQQRTGELFF. The CDR3 nucleotides are TGTGCCAGCAGCCAACAGCGCACCGGGGAGCTGTTTTTT. The full variable domain, its missing parts supplied by reference TRBV14 and TRBJ2-2, is EAGVTQFPSHSVIEKGQTVTLRCDPISGHDNLYWYRRVMGKEIKFLLHFVKESKQDESGMPNNRFLAERTGGTYSTLKVQPAELEDSGVYFCASSQQRTGELFFGEGSRLTVL.